This TCR beta chain was profiled in a study of T cells in Graves' hyperthyroidism and ophthalmopathy. This clonotype was detected only a few times. Regions amplified from RNA transcripts were the TCR beta CDR3 regions. The HTBI primer set drove a first-round RT-PCR of the TCR CDR3. Via MiXCR, TCRdb re-called the multiplex PCR reads, giving one row per CDR3 protein. The top ten clones hold around 20% of a sample with 400,000 or so distinct CDR3 sequences, approximately 15% of them seen once. The CDR3 length is 16 residues. The germline V gene encodes CDR1 MNHNS and CDR2 SASEGT. Trimming removed 2 bases from V and 4 bases from J; junction bases left unmatched: 7.

This rearrangement joins TRBV6-1 to TRBJ2-3; TRBD2 matches at 9 bases. Input material: blood. This TCR derives from a woman aged 30 to 39 with Graves' ophthalmopathy. CDR3 coding DNA: TGTGCCAGCAGTGAATGGGCCAGCGGGGGGTCAGATACGCAGTATTTT. Translated: CASSEWASGGSDTQYF.